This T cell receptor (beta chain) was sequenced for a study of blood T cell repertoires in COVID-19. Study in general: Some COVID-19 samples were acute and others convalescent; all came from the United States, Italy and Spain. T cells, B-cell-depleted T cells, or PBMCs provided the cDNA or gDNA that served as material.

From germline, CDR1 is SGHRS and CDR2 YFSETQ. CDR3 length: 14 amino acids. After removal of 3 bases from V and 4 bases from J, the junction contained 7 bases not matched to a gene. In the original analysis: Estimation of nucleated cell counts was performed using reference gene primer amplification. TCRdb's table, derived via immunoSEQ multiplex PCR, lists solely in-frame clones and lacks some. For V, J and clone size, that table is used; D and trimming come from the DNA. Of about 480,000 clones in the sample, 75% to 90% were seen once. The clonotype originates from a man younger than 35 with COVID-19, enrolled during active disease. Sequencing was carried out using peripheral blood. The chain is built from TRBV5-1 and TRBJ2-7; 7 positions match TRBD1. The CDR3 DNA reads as TGCGCCAGCAGCTGGGGGAAGGGGGCTTACGAGCAGTACTTC. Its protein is CASSWGKGAYEQYF.